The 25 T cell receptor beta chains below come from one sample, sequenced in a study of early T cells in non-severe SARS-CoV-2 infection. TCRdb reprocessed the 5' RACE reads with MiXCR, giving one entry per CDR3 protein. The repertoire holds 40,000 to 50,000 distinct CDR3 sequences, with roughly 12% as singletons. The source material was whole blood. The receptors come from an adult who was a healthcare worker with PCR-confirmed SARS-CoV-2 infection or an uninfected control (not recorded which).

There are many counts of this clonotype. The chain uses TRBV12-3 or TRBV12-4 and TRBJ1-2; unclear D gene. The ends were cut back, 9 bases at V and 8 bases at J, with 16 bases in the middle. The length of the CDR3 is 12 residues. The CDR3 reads CASSLMRSGYTF. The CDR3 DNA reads TGTGCCAGTTCCCTGATGCGGTCCGGCTACACCTTC.

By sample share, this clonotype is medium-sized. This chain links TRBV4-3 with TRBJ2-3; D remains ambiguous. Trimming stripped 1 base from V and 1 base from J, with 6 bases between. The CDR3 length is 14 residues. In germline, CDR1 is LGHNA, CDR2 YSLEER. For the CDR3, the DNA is TGCGCCAGCAGCCAAGGTGTGGGCACAGATACGCAGTATTTT. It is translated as CASSQGVGTDTQYF.

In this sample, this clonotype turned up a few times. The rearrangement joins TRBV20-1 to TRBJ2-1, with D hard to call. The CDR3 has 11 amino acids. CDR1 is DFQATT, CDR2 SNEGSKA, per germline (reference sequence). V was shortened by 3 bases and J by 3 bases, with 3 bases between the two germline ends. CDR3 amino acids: CSASSYNEQFF. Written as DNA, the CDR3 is TGCAGTGCTAGTAGCTACAATGAGCAGTTCTTC.

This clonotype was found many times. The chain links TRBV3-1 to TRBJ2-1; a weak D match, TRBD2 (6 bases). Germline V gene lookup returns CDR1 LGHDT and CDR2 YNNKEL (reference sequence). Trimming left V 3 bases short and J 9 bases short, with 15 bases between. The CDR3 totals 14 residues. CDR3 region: CASSQGGEVIEQFF. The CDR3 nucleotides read TGTGCCAGCAGCCAGGGGGGAGAGGTGATTGAGCAGTTCTTC.

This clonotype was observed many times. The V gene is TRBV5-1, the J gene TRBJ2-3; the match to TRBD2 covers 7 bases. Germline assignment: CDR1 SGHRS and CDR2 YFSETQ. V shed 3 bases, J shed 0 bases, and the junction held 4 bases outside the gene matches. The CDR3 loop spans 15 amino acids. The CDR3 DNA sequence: TGCGCCAGCAGCTCTAGCGGCCAAAGCACAGATACGCAGTATTTT. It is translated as CASSSSGQSTDTQYF.

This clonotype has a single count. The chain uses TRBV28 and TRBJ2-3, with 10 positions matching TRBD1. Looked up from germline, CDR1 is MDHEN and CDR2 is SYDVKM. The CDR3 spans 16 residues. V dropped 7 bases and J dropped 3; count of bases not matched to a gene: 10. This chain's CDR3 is CASTATGGLGTDTQYF. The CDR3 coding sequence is TGTGCCAGCACAGCGACAGGGGGCCTAGGGACAGATACGCAGTATTTT.

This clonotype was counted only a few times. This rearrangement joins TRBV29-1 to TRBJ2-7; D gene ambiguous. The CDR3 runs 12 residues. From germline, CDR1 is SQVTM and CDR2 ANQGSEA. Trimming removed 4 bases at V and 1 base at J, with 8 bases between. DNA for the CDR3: TGCAGCGTTGTTGCGATTTCCTACGAGCAGTACTTC. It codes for CSVVAISYEQYF.

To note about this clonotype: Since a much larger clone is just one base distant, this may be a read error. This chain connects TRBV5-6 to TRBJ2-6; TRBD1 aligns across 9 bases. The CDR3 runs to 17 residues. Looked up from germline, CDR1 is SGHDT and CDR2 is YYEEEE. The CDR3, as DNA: TGTGCCAGCAGCTTTCCCGGGACAGGGACTGGGGTCAACGTCCTGACTTTC. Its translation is CASSFPGTGTGVNVLTF.

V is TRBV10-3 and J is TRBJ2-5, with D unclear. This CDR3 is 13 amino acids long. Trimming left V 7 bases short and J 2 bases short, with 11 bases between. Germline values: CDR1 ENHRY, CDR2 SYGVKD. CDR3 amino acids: CAINLSPQETQYF. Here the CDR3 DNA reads TGTGCCATCAACCTTTCTCCTCAAGAGACCCAGTACTTC.

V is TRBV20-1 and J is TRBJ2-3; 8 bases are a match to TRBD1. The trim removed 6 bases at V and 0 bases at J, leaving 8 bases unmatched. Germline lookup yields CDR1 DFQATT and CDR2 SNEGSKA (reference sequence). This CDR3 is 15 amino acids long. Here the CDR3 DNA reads TGCAGTGCCAACTGGGACAGGACTAGCACAGATACGCAGTATTTT. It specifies CSANWDRTSTDTQYF.

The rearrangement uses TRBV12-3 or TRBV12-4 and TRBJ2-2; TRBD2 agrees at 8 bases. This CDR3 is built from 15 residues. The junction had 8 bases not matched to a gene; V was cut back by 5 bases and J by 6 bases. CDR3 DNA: TGTGCCAGCAGTCCGGTGACAGCGGGGGCCGGGGAGCTGTTTTTT. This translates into CASSPVTAGAGELFF.

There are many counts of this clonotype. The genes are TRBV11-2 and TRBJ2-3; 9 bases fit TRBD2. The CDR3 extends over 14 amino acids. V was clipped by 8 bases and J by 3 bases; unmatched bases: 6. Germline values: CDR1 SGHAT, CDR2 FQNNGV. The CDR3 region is CASGGLAGTDTQYF. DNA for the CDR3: TGTGCCAGCGGAGGGCTAGCGGGAACAGATACGCAGTATTTT.

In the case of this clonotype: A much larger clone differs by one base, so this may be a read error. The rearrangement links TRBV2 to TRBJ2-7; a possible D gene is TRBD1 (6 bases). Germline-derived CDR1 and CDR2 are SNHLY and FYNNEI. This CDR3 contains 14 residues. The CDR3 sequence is CVSRHRDNSYEQYF. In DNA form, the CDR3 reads TGTGTCAGCCGCCATAGGGACAACTCCTACGAGCAGTACTTC.

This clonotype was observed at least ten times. In DNA, the CDR3 is TGTGCCAGCAGCCCCGACAGGGGGCCGGACTACGAGCAGTACTTC. Its translation: CASSPDRGPDYEQYF. The chain is built from TRBV3-1 and TRBJ2-7; 10 bases map to TRBD1. With V trimmed by 4 bases and J by 3 bases, 6 bases remained unmatched. Germline CDR1 is LGHDT and CDR2 is YNNKEL (reference sequence). CDR3 size: 15 residues.

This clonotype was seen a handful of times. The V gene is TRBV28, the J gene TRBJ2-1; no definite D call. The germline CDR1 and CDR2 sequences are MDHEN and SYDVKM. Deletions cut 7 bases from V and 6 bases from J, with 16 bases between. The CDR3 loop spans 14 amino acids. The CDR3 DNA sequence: TGTGCCAGCATTCAAGCCGGACCCTCCAATGAGCAGTTCTTC. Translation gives CASIQAGPSNEQFF.

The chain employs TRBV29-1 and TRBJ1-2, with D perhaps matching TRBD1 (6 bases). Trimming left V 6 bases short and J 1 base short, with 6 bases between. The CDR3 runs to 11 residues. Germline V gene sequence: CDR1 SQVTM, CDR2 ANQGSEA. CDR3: CSVDSNYGYTF. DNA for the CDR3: TGCAGCGTGGACAGTAACTATGGCTACACCTTC.

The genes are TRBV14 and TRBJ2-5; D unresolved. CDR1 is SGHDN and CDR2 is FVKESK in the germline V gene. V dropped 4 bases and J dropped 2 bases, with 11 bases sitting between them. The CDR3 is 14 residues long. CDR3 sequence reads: CASSLHRGQETQYF. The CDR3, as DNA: TGTGCCAGCAGCCTACACAGAGGACAAGAGACCCAGTACTTC.

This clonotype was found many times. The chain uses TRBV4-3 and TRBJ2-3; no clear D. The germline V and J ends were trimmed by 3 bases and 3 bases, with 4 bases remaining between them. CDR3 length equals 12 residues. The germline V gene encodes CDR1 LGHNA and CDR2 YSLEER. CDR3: CASSQETDTQYF. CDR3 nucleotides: TGCGCCAGCAGCCAGGAGACAGATACGCAGTATTTT.

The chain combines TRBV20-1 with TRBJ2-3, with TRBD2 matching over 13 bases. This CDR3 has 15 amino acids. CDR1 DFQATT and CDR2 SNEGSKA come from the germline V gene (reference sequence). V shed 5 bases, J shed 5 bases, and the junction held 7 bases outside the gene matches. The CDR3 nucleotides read TGCAGTGCTTGGACTAGCGGGAGAGGGAAAGATACGCAGTATTTT. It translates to CSAWTSGRGKDTQYF.

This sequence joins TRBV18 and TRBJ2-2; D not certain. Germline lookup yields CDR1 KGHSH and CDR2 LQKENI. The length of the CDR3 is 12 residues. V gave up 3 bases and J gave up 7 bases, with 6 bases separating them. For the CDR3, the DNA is TGTGCCAGCTCACCGGCCGGCGGGGAGCTGTTTTTT. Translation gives CASSPAGGELFF.

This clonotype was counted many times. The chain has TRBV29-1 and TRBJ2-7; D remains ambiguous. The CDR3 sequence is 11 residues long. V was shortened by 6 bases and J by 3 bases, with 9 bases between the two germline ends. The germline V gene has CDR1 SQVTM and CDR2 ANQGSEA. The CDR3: CSVPWGYEQYF. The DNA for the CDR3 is TGCAGCGTGCCCTGGGGCTACGAGCAGTACTTC.

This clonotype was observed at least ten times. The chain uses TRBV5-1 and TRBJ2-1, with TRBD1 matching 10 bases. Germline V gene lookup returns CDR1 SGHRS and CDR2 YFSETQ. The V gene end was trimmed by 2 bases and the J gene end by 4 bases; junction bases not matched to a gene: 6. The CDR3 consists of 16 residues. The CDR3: CASSLSPGQGYNEQFF. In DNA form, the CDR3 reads TGCGCCAGCAGCTTATCCCCGGGACAGGGGTACAATGAGCAGTTCTTC.

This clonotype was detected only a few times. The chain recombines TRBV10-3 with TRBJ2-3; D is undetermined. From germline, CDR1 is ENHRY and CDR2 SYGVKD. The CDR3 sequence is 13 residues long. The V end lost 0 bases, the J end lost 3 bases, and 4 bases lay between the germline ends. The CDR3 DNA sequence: TGTGCCATCAGTGAGTCGGTAACAGATACGCAGTATTTT. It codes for CAISESVTDTQYF.

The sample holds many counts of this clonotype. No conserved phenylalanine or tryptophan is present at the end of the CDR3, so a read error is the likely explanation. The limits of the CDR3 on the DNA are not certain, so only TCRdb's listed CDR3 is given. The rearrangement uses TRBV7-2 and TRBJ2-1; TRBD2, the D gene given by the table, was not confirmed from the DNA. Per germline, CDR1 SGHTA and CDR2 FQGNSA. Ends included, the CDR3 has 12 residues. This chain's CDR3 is CASSLEGTLHKI.

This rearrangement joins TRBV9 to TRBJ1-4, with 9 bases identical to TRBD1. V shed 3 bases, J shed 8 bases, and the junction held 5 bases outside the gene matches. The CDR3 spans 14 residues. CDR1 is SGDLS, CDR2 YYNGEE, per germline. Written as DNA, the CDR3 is TGTGCCAGCAGCGCGGGACAGGGAATGGAAAAACTGTTTTTT. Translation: CASSAGQGMEKLFF.